The clone carrying this TCR beta chain has only a few counts. The antigen is unknown. This specimen comes from a study of identical twins. Broader study findings: Conclusions leaned on cross-sectional statistical analysis and did not track the same donors over time.

Germline V gives CDR1 SEHNR, CDR2 FQNEAQ (reference sequence). V was trimmed by 4 bases and J by 3 bases, leaving 10 bases between them. CDR3 length: 13 residues. In TCRdb, the 5' RACE reads were re-called with MiXCR into one record per CDR3 protein. Of more than 200,000 distinct CDR3 sequences listed, over 13% are singletons. The genes are TRBV7-9 and TRBJ2-7; D ambiguous. The specimen sequenced was memory (CD45RO+) T cells sorted from blood. This TCR derives from a woman younger than 35 in good health. CDR3 nucleotides: TGTGCCAGCAGCTCCCTAAGGGTCTACGAGCAGTACTTC. This encodes CASSSLRVYEQYF.